This TCR beta chain came from a study of blood T cell repertoires in COVID-19. TCRdb's copy holds only in-frame clones and misses some; the assay was immunoSEQ multiplex PCR. The sample lists some 95,000 clones, 80% to 95% occurring once. The germline V gene has CDR1 MRHNA and CDR2 SNTAGT. V lost 3 bases to trimming and J lost 5 bases; unmatched junction nucleotides: 2. This CDR3 is 13 amino acids long. A few counts support this clone. Material for sequencing was peripheral blood. This chain connects TRBV6-4 to TRBJ1-1; 8 positions agree with TRBD1. This clonotype was obtained from a human donor with active COVID-19. The donor label of this sample is uncertain. The CDR3 here is CASSDNRGTEAFF. CDR3 DNA: TGTGCCAGCAGTGATAACAGGGGGACTGAAGCTTTCTTT.